A selection of T cell receptor beta chains follows, all from one sample in a study of PD-L1 blockade in urothelial cancer. Profiled with immunoSEQ multiplex PCR; TCRdb holds only in-frame clones, not every one. The sample consists of 25,000 to 30,000 clones, around 80% of them appearing once. The material sequenced was PBMCs, taken around atezolizumab (anti-PD-L1) treatment. The receptors derive from a man aged 65 to 79 with urothelial cancer. CDR3s leave out the opening cysteine and the closing phenylalanine or tryptophan. A D gene is named only where the DNA matches it firmly.

j_gene,d_gene,v_gene,CDR3aa
TRBJ2-7,TRBD2,TRBV4-1,ASSQGLAATYEQY
TRBJ2-7,-,TRBV6-6,ASSYPVVDGNEQY
TRBJ2-7,-,TRBV5-1,ASSLTGDFSYEQY
TRBJ1-5,TRBD1,TRBV7-6,ASSSGTGNQPQH
TRBJ2-1,-,TRBV6-6,ASSSRAYEQF
TRBJ2-1,TRBD2,TRBV7-2,ASSLAGSGSYYNEQF
TRBJ2-7,TRBD1,TRBV7-2,ASSTPTGTGTYEQY
TRBJ2-3,-,TRBV13,ASSQGDLGVTDTQY
TRBJ1-1,TRBD1,TRBV19,ASSPRTGAKDYFMNTEAF
TRBJ2-7,TRBD2,TRBV7-2,ASTSRTPAGLGEQY
TRBJ1-2,-,TRBV28,ASSFGSNYGYT
TRBJ1-6,-,TRBV4-3,ASSLEAGDNSPLH
TRBJ2-5,TRBD2,TRBV4-2,ASSRQREGRETQY
TRBJ2-1,TRBD1,TRBV29-1,SGLRAGPGQGYNEQF
TRBJ1-2,TRBD1,TRBV20-1,SAKTGAGYT
TRBJ1-1,-,TRBV19,ASSPPPFGGSRTEAF
TRBJ2-3,-,TRBV19,ASSKGLATDTQY
TRBJ1-2,TRBD1,TRBV30,AWRRDRAKSYGYT
TRBJ1-1,-,TRBV28,ASSPTAGLYTEAF
TRBJ1-4,-,TRBV28,ATHREKLF
TRBJ1-1,-,TRBV6-5,ASSFRGTEAF
TRBJ1-1,TRBD1,TRBV5-8,ASSRRTGLNTEAF
TRBJ1-2,TRBD1,TRBV19,ASSQQGAFGYT
TRBJ1-3,-,TRBV11-2,ASSLLSRGNTIY
TRBJ2-1,-,TRBV18,ASSQTGSSYNEQF
TRBJ1-1,-,TRBV5-5,ASSARLGDSTEAF
TRBJ2-6,-,TRBV7-9,ASSEIDGQSSGANVLT
TRBJ2-2,-,TRBV27,ASSTTERTGELF
TRBJ1-1,TRBD1,TRBV5-1,ASSFSGTGGTEAF
TRBJ2-3,-,TRBV7-2,ASSLTANGGTDTQY
TRBJ1-2,-,TRBV6-1,ASSQDRRPNYGYT
TRBJ2-1,TRBD2,TRBV11-2,ASSLGAGGRGEQF
TRBJ1-5,TRBD1,TRBV6-5,ASSYSGQLGQPQH
TRBJ1-1,-,TRBV27,ASRSLAETEAF
TRBJ2-6,-,TRBV2,ASSERVSGANVLT
TRBJ2-1,-,TRBV7-9,ASSYAREQF
TRBJ1-1,TRBD1,TRBV28,ASRTQDRANTEAF
TRBJ2-7,TRBD2,TRBV5-1,ASSLAGTGGGAYEQY
TRBJ1-1,-,TRBV18,ASSPRLDTEAF
TRBJ2-7,TRBD1,TRBV4-3,ASSQGVDRGYEQY
TRBJ2-3,TRBD2,TRBV6-6,ASSYRTSERTDTQY
TRBJ2-2,TRBD1,TRBV27,ASATGGRTGELF
TRBJ2-1,-,TRBV7-2,ASSSTRRSYNEQF
TRBJ1-2,TRBD1,TRBV4-2,ASSVTGAGYGYT
TRBJ2-5,-,TRBV5-4,ASSLGSNQETQY
TRBJ2-7,TRBD1,TRBV5-5,ASSLSTGIREQY
TRBJ2-6,-,TRBV27,ASSSLGQWGSGANVLT
TRBJ2-2,-,TRBV11-1,ASSRPRGIRTGELF
TRBJ1-1,-,TRBV10-3,AISEGWSTEAF
TRBJ1-2,-,TRBV5-1,ASSTDSWGYT
TRBJ2-1,TRBD1,TRBV5-1,ASGPPGQGGSGQF
TRBJ2-7,-,TRBV4-1,ASSRTEFYEQY
TRBJ1-5,TRBD1,TRBV19,ASSITGGYDQPQH